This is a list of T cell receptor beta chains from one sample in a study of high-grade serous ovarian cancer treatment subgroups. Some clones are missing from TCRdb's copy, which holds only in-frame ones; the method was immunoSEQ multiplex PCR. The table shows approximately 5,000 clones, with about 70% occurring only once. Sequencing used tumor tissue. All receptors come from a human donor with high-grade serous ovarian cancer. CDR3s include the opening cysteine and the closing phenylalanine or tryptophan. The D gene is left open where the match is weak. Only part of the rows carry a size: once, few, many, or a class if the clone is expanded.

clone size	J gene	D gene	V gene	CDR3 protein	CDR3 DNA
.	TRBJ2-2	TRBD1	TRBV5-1	CASSLVGQGVSTGELFF	TGCGCCAGCAGCCTTGTAGGACAGGGGGTGTCGACCGGGGAGCTGTTTTTT
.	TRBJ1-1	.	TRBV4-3	CASSAVHQGSTEAFF	TGCGCCAGCAGCGCTGTCCACCAGGGTAGCACTGAAGCTTTCTTT
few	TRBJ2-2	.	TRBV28	CASSPWGELFF	TGTGCCAGCAGTCCATGGGGGGAGCTGTTTTTT
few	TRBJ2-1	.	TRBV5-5	CASSSQGGLSSYNEQFF	TGTGCCAGCAGCTCGCAGGGGGGACTAAGCTCCTACAATGAGCAGTTCTTC
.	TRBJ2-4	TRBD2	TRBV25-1	CASSPGLKNIQYF	TGTGCCAGCAGCCCGGGACTAAAAAACATTCAGTACTTC
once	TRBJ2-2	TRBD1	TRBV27	CASSYSRDSHTGELFF	TGTGCCAGCAGTTATAGCCGGGACAGCCACACCGGGGAGCTGTTTTTT
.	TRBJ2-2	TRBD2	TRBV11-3	CASSKRLAGGPGELFF	TGTGCCAGCAGCAAAAGACTAGCGGGGGGGCCCGGGGAGCTGTTTTTT
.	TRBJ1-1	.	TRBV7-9	CASSLEQNTEAFF	TGTGCCAGCAGCTTAGAACAGAACACTGAAGCTTTCTTT
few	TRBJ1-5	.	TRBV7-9	CASSASYSNQPQHF	TGTGCCAGCAGCGCCAGTTATAGCAATCAGCCCCAGCATTTT
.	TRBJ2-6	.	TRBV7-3	CASSLVLGHSSGANVLTF	TGTGCCAGCAGCTTAGTCTTGGGTCACAGCTCTGGGGCCAACGTCCTGACTTTC
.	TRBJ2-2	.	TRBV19	CASSVQQGAGELFF	TGTGCCAGTAGTGTTCAACAGGGAGCCGGGGAGCTGTTTTTT
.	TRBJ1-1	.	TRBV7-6	CASSSKQGGITEAFF	TGTGCCAGCAGCTCAAAACAGGGAGGGATAACTGAAGCTTTCTTT
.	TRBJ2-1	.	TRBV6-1	CASSDPVYNEQFF	TGTGCCAGCAGTGACCCCGTATACAATGAGCAGTTCTTC
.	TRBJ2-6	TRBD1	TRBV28	CASSLPSTGGSGANVLTF	TGTGCCAGCAGTCTCCCATCCACAGGGGGCTCTGGGGCCAACGTCCTGACTTTC
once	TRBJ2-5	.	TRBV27	CASRGETQYF	TGTGCCTCCCGGGGGGAGACCCAGTACTTC
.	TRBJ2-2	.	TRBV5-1	CASSIQGTGELFF	TGCGCCAGCAGCATACAGGGCACCGGGGAGCTGTTTTTT
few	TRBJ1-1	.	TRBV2	CASQPDSGNTEAFF	TGTGCCAGCCAACCCGACAGTGGGAACACTGAAGCTTTCTTT
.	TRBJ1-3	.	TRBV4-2	CASSQVGRGNTIYF	TGTGCCAGCAGCCAAGTTGGCAGGGGAAACACCATATATTTT
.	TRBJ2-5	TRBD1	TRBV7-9	CASSFGQGQETQYF	TGTGCCAGCAGCTTTGGACAGGGCCAAGAGACCCAGTACTTC
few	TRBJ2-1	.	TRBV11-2	CASRDLGPEQFF	TGTGCCAGCAGGGACTTGGGGCCTGAGCAGTTCTTC
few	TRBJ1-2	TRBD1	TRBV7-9	CASSYGQVYGYTF	TGTGCCAGCAGCTACGGACAGGTCTATGGCTACACCTTC
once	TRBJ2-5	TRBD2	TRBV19	CASSRGVAGDGETQYF	TGTGCCAGTAGCCGTGGAGTAGCGGGGGATGGGGAGACCCAGTACTTC
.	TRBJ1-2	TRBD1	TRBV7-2	CASSTVGQGGYTF	TGTGCCAGCAGCACAGTCGGACAGGGGGGCTACACCTTC
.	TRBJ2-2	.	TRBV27	CASSLNGGGARFDTGELFF	TGTGCCAGCAGTTTAAACGGAGGGGGGGCGCGATTTGACACCGGGGAGCTGTTTTTT
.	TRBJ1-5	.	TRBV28	CAISKGGQPQHF	TGTGCCATAAGCAAAGGGGGTCAGCCCCAGCATTTT
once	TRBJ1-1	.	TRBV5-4	CASSLWGADTEAFF	TGTGCCAGCAGCTTGTGGGGCGCGGACACTGAAGCTTTCTTT